The 29 T cell receptor beta chains below were found in one sample sequenced in a study of monozygotic twins with inflammatory bowel disease (dated by TCRdb to between 2018 and 2021). Libraries were constructed by 5' RACE. Sequencing was carried out with an Illumina HiSeq 2500. The reads underwent TCRdb reprocessing, giving one record for each CDR3 protein sequence and no DNA. The sample table holds about 440,000 distinct CDR3 sequences. The ten most abundant clones make up about 2.3% of the sample. Sequencing input: blood. The receptors shown here come from a human donor with ulcerative colitis or Crohn's disease, or a healthy co-twin of an affected twin (not recorded which).

The rearrangement links TRBV7-2 to TRBJ1-1. The CDR3 spans 13 residues. CDR1 is SGHTA and CDR2 is FQGNSA in the germline V gene. The CDR3: CASSLWTDKEAFF.

The chain joins TRBV4-3 to TRBJ1-2; lacking DNA, the TRBD1 call made by TCRdb goes unchecked. The CDR3 is made up of 16 amino acids. CDR1 and CDR2 from the germline V gene are LGHNA and YSLEER. This CDR3 reads CASSQDPGQGNYGYTF.

The rearrangement joins TRBV12-3 or TRBV12-4 to TRBJ1-1. This CDR3 region has 12 residues. The CDR3 region is CASSLEWLEAFF.

The V and J genes are TRBV5-4 and TRBJ2-4; TCRdb selects TRBD1, and the lack of DNA leaves this call unchecked. CDR1 is SGHNT and CDR2 is YYREEE in the germline V gene (reference sequence). The CDR3 is made up of 15 amino acids. CDR3: CASSFPGAEKNIQYF.

This chain links TRBV6-4 with TRBJ1-2. Germline values: CDR1 MRHNA, CDR2 SNTAGT. CDR3 length: 13 residues. The CDR3: CASSREANYGYTF.

The chain recombines TRBV9 with TRBJ2-2. CDR1 and CDR2 (germline): SGDLS, YYNGEE. The CDR3 extends over 13 amino acids. The CDR3 here is CASRERNTGELFF.

The chain combines TRBV7-9 with TRBJ1-1. CDR1 is SEHNR and CDR2 is FQNEAQ in the germline V gene (reference sequence). There are 16 residues in the CDR3. This CDR3 reads CASSSIRSLYNTEAFF.

The chain combines TRBV5-1 with TRBJ2-7. The germline CDR1 and CDR2 sequences are SGHRS and YFSETQ. This CDR3 is built from 16 residues. The CDR3 region is CASSLVSGSPAYEQYF.

The CDR3 here is CASSQDLGVRETQYF. V is TRBV4-3 and J is TRBJ2-5; absent DNA, TCRdb's TRBD2 call cannot be checked. CDR1 and CDR2 (germline): LGHNA, YSLEER. The CDR3 has 15 residues.

V usage is TRBV5-1 and J usage is TRBJ2-5; as DNA is missing, the TRBD1 call by TCRdb cannot be tested. The CDR3 spans 17 residues. The V gene's germline CDR1 is SGHRS and CDR2 YFSETQ. The CDR3 here is CASSLGVGQGAGETQYF.

CDR3: CSVAEKGGYTF. The rearrangement joins TRBV29-1 to TRBJ1-2. This CDR3 region has 11 residues. Germline CDR1 reads SQVTM; CDR2 reads ANQGSEA.

The rearrangement links TRBV18 to TRBJ1-4; TCRdb's D call, TRBD1, is unchecked because there is no DNA. CDR1 and CDR2 from the germline V gene are KGHSH and LQKENI. CDR3 length equals 17 residues. This chain's CDR3 is CASSATILGESSEKLFF.

The chain recombines TRBV7-9 with TRBJ1-5; there is no DNA to check the TCRdb D call of TRBD1. This CDR3 is 15 amino acids long. CDR1 is SEHNR, CDR2 FQNEAQ, per germline (reference sequence). CDR3 sequence reads: CAGSLGGVSNQPQHF. Using reference TRBV7-9 and TRBJ1-5 for the parts outside the CDR3, the full variable domain is DTGVSQNPRHKITKRGQNVTFRCDPISEHNRLYWYRQTLGQGPEFLTYFQNEAQLEKSRLLSDRFSAERPKGSFSTLEIQRTEQGDSAMYLCAGSLGGVSNQPQHFGDGTRLSIL.

V is TRBV4-2 and J is TRBJ2-6; TCRdb returns TRBD2, unconfirmable since there is no DNA. Per germline, CDR1 LGHNA and CDR2 YNFKEQ. The CDR3 has 19 residues. The CDR3 spells CASSQPLAGDSSGANVLTF.

V usage is TRBV19 and J usage is TRBJ1-1. Germline V lookup: CDR1 LNHDA, CDR2 SQIVND (reference sequence). This CDR3 comprises 13 residues. CDR3 in amino acids: CASSYDLNTEAFF.

The V call is TRBV4-3, the J call TRBJ2-1; the TRBD1 assignment by TCRdb is unverifiable without DNA. Germline values: CDR1 LGHNA, CDR2 YSLEER. This CDR3 contains 15 residues. The CDR3 protein is CASSARRDSYNEQFF.

V usage is TRBV24-1 and J usage is TRBJ1-5. Germline lookup yields CDR1 KGHDR and CDR2 SFDVKD. The CDR3 contains 17 residues. The CDR3 is CATSDSSPGTFNQPQHF.

CDR3 amino acids: CASSREPGDGKFF. V and J are TRBV7-8 and TRBJ2-1; with no DNA, the TCRdb D assignment of TRBD1 cannot be verified. The germline V gene encodes CDR1 SGHVS and CDR2 FQNEAQ. The CDR3 is made up of 13 amino acids.

This chain links TRBV29-1 with TRBJ1-1; TCRdb indicates TRBD1, and absent DNA this call remains unverified. The CDR3 consists of 13 residues. Germline assignment: CDR1 SQVTM and CDR2 ANQGSEA. CDR3 residues: CSVARVLNTEAFF.

This rearrangement joins TRBV20-1 to TRBJ2-1; TCRdb outputs TRBD2, but without DNA this stays unchecked. Per germline, CDR1 DFQATT and CDR2 SNEGSKA (reference sequence). The CDR3 is made up of 14 amino acids. The CDR3: CSALGTVNGNEQFF.

J is TRBJ2-2 and V is TRBV29-1; TCRdb lists TRBD1, though no DNA is available to test this call. Germline values: CDR1 SQVTM, CDR2 ANQGSEA. The CDR3 is 16 residues long. CDR3 sequence reads: CSVEKRDRGKVGELFF.

The chain recombines TRBV9 with TRBJ1-3. The CDR3 loop spans 15 amino acids. Germline-derived CDR1 and CDR2 are SGDLS and YYNGEE. The CDR3 spells CASSRAGGSGNTIYF.

The V gene is TRBV21-1, the J gene TRBJ2-6; the TRBD1 assignment by TCRdb is unverifiable without DNA. TRBV21-1 is a pseudogene locus. This CDR3 contains 17 residues. This chain's CDR3 is CASSNGTGVPGANVLTF.

The V and J genes are TRBV7-8 and TRBJ2-1. The CDR3 contains 16 residues. Germline V gene data show CDR1 as SGHVS and CDR2 as FQNEAQ. CDR3 in amino acids: CASSLYAESSYNEQFF.

This chain links TRBV9 with TRBJ2-3; absent DNA, TCRdb's TRBD2 call cannot be checked. Germline V gene data show CDR1 as SGDLS and CDR2 as YYNGEE. The CDR3 sequence is 17 residues long. The CDR3 sequence is CASSVNPARDSTDTQYF. The full variable domain, with the rest looked up from reference TRBV9 and TRBJ2-3, is DSGVTQTPKHLITATGQRVTLRCSPRSGDLSVYWYQQSLDQGLQFLIQYYNGEERAKGNILERFSAQQFPDLHSELNLSSLELGDSALYFCASSVNPARDSTDTQYFGPGTRLTVL.

The rearrangement joins TRBV6-1 to TRBJ2-7; the D gene TCRdb calls, TRBD1, cannot be checked with no DNA. Germline V gene sequence: CDR1 MNHNS, CDR2 SASEGT. CDR3 size: 15 residues. CDR3 region: CASSAPGQGAGEQYF.

The J gene is TRBJ2-2, the V gene TRBV4-2; TCRdb names TRBD1, which stays unverified in the absence of DNA. This CDR3 is built from 19 residues. Germline CDR1 LGHNA, CDR2 YNFKEQ. CDR3 amino acids: CASSPGQPLNYANTGELFF.

V and J are TRBV7-2 and TRBJ2-3; the D call of TRBD1 rests on TCRdb alone, since no DNA is present to check it. Germline V lookup: CDR1 SGHTA, CDR2 FQGNSA. This CDR3 has 15 amino acids. CDR3 protein: CASSFRQGAGDTQYF.

The V and J genes are TRBV11-2 and TRBJ2-5; TCRdb outputs TRBD2, but without DNA this stays unchecked. The CDR3 has 14 amino acids. Germline V gene sequence: CDR1 SGHAT, CDR2 FQNNGV. The CDR3 is CASSLGGPVETQYF.